Sequencing of this T cell receptor beta chain was carried out in a study of shared clonotypes between healthy human individuals. Across the study: Each donor's CD4 naive and CD4 memory cells filled three plates apiece, CD8 naive two, and CD8 memory one.

Naive-designated CD8 cells lacked CD45RO, were positively enriched for CCR7, and omitted terminally differentiated effector memory CD45RA+ cells. This clone was recorded once. V was clipped by 3 bases and J by 4 bases, with 9 bases between them. The CDR3 has 13 residues. Germline values: CDR1 SQVTM, CDR2 ANQGSEA. Assay used: immunoSEQ multiplex PCR; TCRdb lists only in-frame clones, some missing. The sample has over 2 million clones, just under 95% seen once. The chain employs TRBV29-1 and TRBJ2-2; weak D call: TRBD1 (6 bases). This clonotype was obtained from a man between 18 and 35 years old in good health. The sequenced material came from naive CD8+ T cells sorted from blood. CDR3 sequence (DNA): TGCAGCGTTGACGTACAGGGCACCGGGGAGCTGTTTTTT. This gives the protein CSVDVQGTGELFF.